This TCR beta chain was observed in a study of blood T cell repertoires in COVID-19 (dated by TCRdb to the early 2020s). With respect to the entire study: Samples covering the acute and convalescent phases of COVID-19 were provided by collaborators in the United States, Italy and Spain. The material from the prospective study consisted of cDNA or gDNA derived from T cells, B-cell-depleted T cells, or PBMCs. Subjects who had been exposed to COVID-19, were actively infected with it, or had recovered from it provided the deeply sampled blood TCRbeta repertoires that made up the dataset. The repertoires were released in a freely available public database meant as a resource for research on the immune response to SARS-CoV-2. Samples were obtained from the ongoing ImmuneRACE study (first 160 participants) and from roughly 1,300 subjects provided by 6 global collaborators. Sample metadata almost always included a de-identified subject ID, COVID-19 status, age in years and sex. Where HLA class I and class II types were available, the types were taken from metadata supplied by the sample provider, not from assay-based typing. Study-wide findings and limitations: The quantity of clinical and demographic metadata differed by source and by participant and was supplied without curation.

Each collaborating institution followed its own protocols to collect whole blood in K2EDTA tubes. For TCRbeta analysis, collaborators shipped samples in one of three forms: frozen whole blood, isolated PBMCs, or DNA extracted from either of those sample types. TCRbeta CDR3 regions were amplified from genomic DNA by means of the immunoSEQ Assay, a bias-controlled multiplex PCR. For the original study's pipeline: The number of nucleated cells in each sample was estimated by amplification of reference gene primers within the assay. To quantify the absolute abundance of each unique TCRbeta CDR3 rearrangement, sequence reads were collapsed and filtered. For each sample, productive Simpson clonality was calculated by taking the square root of Simpson's diversity index across productive rearrangements. Imported from immuneACCESS, the table was reduced by TCRdb to in-frame sequences with V and J called. These copies leave out some clones; in studies compared against another copy, an unresolved V gene accounts for under half, and the cause of the remainder is not known. The V and J calls and the clone size are those of that table, but D and trimming were determined from the DNA. This sample lists 210,000 or so clones; 87% were detected once. The top ten clonotypes cover 1.9% of the sample.

For this clone: Its antigen remains unidentified. Within one base of it there is no much larger clone, and no base qualities were kept.

CDR1 MGHRA and CDR2 YSYEKL are derived from the germline V gene. Germline trimming: 4 bases from V, 5 bases from J; junction bases outside gene matches: 9. The CDR3, cysteine through phenylalanine, is 15 amino acids long. The sequence is cut down to CDR3 DNA, 45 bases in frame from base 1. The source is a man aged 35 to 55 with active or convalescent COVID-19. Sequenced material: peripheral blood. The V and J segments used are TRBV4-1 and TRBJ1-1; TRBD1 matches 8 bases in the middle. The CDR3 protein sequence reads: CASSPQTGVWTEAFF. The nucleotide sequence reads as follows: TGCGCCAGCAGCCCGCAGACAGGGGTATGGACTGAAGCTTTCTTT.